This TCR beta chain was found in a study of breast tumors, draining lymph nodes, adjacent tissues. Study-wide results and caveats: Tumor T cell lymph node origin was a supported hypothesis, not proven.

The V gene's germline CDR1 is MNHNS and CDR2 SASEGT. The V segment lost 1 base and the J segment 3 bases; nucleotides outside the gene matches: 8. This CDR3 region has 16 residues. TCRdb reanalysed the multiplex PCR reads using MiXCR and keeps one entry per CDR3 protein. The table has about 130,000 distinct CDR3 sequences, 21% seen once; the top ten hold 2.2%. This clonotype was detected many times. Its specificity is unknown. Axillary draining lymph nodes of breast cancer patients supplied the node samples. The chain is built from TRBV6-1 and TRBJ2-7; 8 nucleotides match TRBD2. Input material: axillary lymph node tissue. The clonotype originates from a female donor with breast cancer. Some clones in this sample may be carry-over from other donors' samples. The CDR3 is CASSEVRGLGVYEQYF. CDR3 nucleotides: TGTGCCAGCAGTGAAGTTAGGGGACTAGGGGTCTACGAGCAGTACTTC.